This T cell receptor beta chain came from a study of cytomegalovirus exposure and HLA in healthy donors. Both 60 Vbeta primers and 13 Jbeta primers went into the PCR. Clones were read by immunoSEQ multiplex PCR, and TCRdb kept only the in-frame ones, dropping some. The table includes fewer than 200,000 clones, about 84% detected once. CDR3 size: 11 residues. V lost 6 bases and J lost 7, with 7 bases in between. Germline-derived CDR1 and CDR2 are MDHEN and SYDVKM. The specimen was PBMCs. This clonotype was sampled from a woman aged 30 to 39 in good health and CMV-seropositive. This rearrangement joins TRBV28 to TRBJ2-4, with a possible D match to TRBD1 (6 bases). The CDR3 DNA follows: TGTGCCAGCAGGCAGGGGAACATTCAGTACTTC. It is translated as CASRQGNIQYF. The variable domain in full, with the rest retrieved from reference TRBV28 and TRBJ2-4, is DVKVTQSSRYLVKRTGEKVFLECVQDMDHENMFWYRQDPGLGLRLIYFSYDVKMKEKGDIPEGYSVSREKKERFSLILESASTNQTSMYLCASRQGNIQYFGAGTRLSVL.